The 24 T cell receptor beta chains presented below share a single source sample, sequenced in a study of blood T cell repertoires in COVID-19. Sequenced by immunoSEQ multiplex PCR; TCRdb stores in-frame clones only, minus some. The table lists 95,000 to 130,000 clones, almost 85% of them singletons. The sample taken for sequencing was peripheral blood. The receptors come from a man aged 70 or older with active or convalescent COVID-19.

J is TRBJ2-5 and V is TRBV5-1; tentative D call: TRBD2 (6 bases). V lost 3 bases to trimming and J lost 2 bases, with 17 bases between them. The CDR3 runs to 16 residues. Germline V CDR1 and CDR2: SGHRS, YFSETQ. The CDR3 region has the DNA TGCGCCAGCAGCTCGCAGGTTAGCGGATTACAAGAGACCCAGTACTTC. The encoded protein is CASSSQVSGLQETQYF. Complete variable domain (other parts from reference TRBV5-1 and TRBJ2-5): KAGVTQTPRYLIKTRGQQVTLSCSPISGHRSVSWYQQTPGQGLQFLFEYFSETQRNKGNFPGRFSGRQFSNSRSEMNVSTLELGDSALYLCASSSQVSGLQETQYFGPGTRLLVL.

V and J are TRBV6-6 and TRBJ2-7; D is possibly TRBD2 (6 bases). V gave up 2 bases and J gave up 7 bases, with 15 bases separating them. Germline values: CDR1 MNHNY, CDR2 SVGAGI (reference sequence). CDR3 length: 14 amino acids. The CDR3 here is CASSYAGGRQEQYF. CDR3 nucleotides: TGTGCCAGCAGTTACGCCGGGGGACGGCAGGAGCAGTACTTC.

DNA of the CDR3: TGTGCCAGTGCTTCTTATCAGGGGGATAATTCACCCCTCCACTTT. It encodes CASASYQGDNSPLHF. The chain uses TRBV19 and TRBJ1-6; 7 bases match TRBD1. Germline V gene sequence: CDR1 LNHDA, CDR2 SQIVND (reference sequence). The CDR3 length is 15 residues. The trim removed 8 bases at V and 5 bases at J, leaving 9 bases unmatched.

The chain uses TRBV7-2 and TRBJ1-1, with 9 bases aligning to TRBD1. The germline gives CDR1 SGHTA, CDR2 FQGNSA. With 6 bases clipped from V and 6 bases from J, the junction kept 8 bases outside the gene matches. The CDR3 runs to 14 residues. DNA for the CDR3: TGTGCCAGCAGAAGGGGACAGGGATCGTCTGAAGCTTTCTTT. It specifies CASRRGQGSSEAFF. Combining the CDR3 with reference TRBV7-2 and TRBJ1-1 gives the whole variable domain GAGVSQSPSNKVTEKGKDVELRCDPISGHTALYWYRQSLGQGLEFLIYFQGNSAPDKSGLPSDRFSAERTGGSVSTLTIQRTQQEDSAVYLCASRRGQGSSEAFFGQGTRLTVV.

The CDR3 region has the DNA TGTGCCAGCAGCTCGCGCCCCTACGAGCAGTACTTC. This codes for CASSSRPYEQYF. The V and J genes are TRBV11-2 and TRBJ2-7; unclear D gene. Germline lookup yields CDR1 SGHAT and CDR2 FQNNGV. V gave up 4 bases and J gave up 2 bases, with 6 bases separating them. This CDR3 comprises 12 residues.

The chain couples TRBV7-9 to TRBJ2-7; 8 nucleotides match TRBD1. Germline lookup yields CDR1 SEHNR and CDR2 FQNEAQ (reference sequence). The CDR3 is made up of 16 amino acids. Trimming took 0 bases from V and 0 from J; bases not matched to a gene: 4. The CDR3 is CASSLAPGQGSYEQYF. In DNA, the CDR3 is TGTGCCAGCAGCTTAGCGCCAGGACAGGGCTCCTACGAGCAGTACTTC. Full variable domain (missing parts from reference TRBV7-9 and TRBJ2-7): DTGVSQNPRHKITKRGQNVTFRCDPISEHNRLYWYRQTLGQGPEFLTYFQNEAQLEKSRLLSDRFSAERPKGSFSTLEIQRTEQGDSAMYLCASSLAPGQGSYEQYFGPGTRLTVT.

This clone has only a few counts. The chain uses TRBV3-1 (or the pseudogene TRBV3-2) and TRBJ1-5; TRBD1 aligns across 7 bases. Losses at the gene ends were 4 bases for V and 5 bases for J; bases not matched to a gene: 2. Germline CDR1 and CDR2: LGHDT and YNNKEL (reference sequence). CDR3 size: 13 residues. The CDR3 nucleotides read TGTGCCAGCAGCCGGGACAGATATCAGCCCCAGCATTTT. Translating gives CASSRDRYQPQHF.

This chain uses TRBV9 with TRBJ2-3; 7 positions agree with TRBD2. CDR1 SGDLS and CDR2 YYNGEE come from the germline V gene. V lost 2 bases and J lost 2; bases outside the gene matches: 5. The CDR3 loop spans 15 amino acids. CDR3 residues: CASSVLAEHTDTQYF. The CDR3 nucleotides read TGTGCCAGCAGCGTTCTAGCGGAGCACACAGATACGCAGTATTTT. Combining the CDR3 with reference TRBV9 and TRBJ2-3 gives the whole variable domain DSGVTQTPKHLITATGQRVTLRCSPRSGDLSVYWYQQSLDQGLQFLIQYYNGEERAKGNILERFSAQQFPDLHSELNLSSLELGDSALYFCASSVLAEHTDTQYFGPGTRLTVL.

The V gene is TRBV12-5, the J gene TRBJ2-3, with TRBD1 matching over 7 bases. The CDR3 spans 14 residues. The V gene's germline CDR1 is LGHNT and CDR2 FRNRAP. V lost 1 base to trimming and J lost 3 bases; unmatched junction nucleotides: 1. This chain's CDR3 is CASGLGTGTDTQYF. The CDR3 DNA reads TGTGCTAGTGGTTTGGGGACAGGAACAGATACGCAGTATTTT. The complete variable domain, with remaining parts taken from reference TRBV12-5 and TRBJ2-3, reads DARVTQTPRHKVTEMGQEVTMRCQPILGHNTVFWYRQTMMQGLELLAYFRNRAPLDDSGMPKDRFSAEMPDATLATLKIQPSEPRDSAVYFCASGLGTGTDTQYFGPGTRLTVL.

This clone was counted a single time. This chain joins TRBV20-1 and TRBJ2-1, with TRBD1 matching over 8 bases. V dropped 3 bases and J dropped 6; count of bases not matched to a gene: 13. The CDR3 totals 16 residues. CDR1 is DFQATT and CDR2 is SNEGSKA in the germline V gene (reference sequence). CDR3: CSASGGQGRSSNEQFF. The CDR3 nucleotides are TGCAGTGCTAGTGGCGGACAGGGCCGTTCGAGCAATGAGCAGTTCTTC.

This chain uses TRBV19 with TRBJ1-2; 7 positions match TRBD1. The CDR3 runs 17 residues. The germline gives CDR1 LNHDA, CDR2 SQIVND (reference sequence). The junction had 11 bases not matched to a gene; V was cut back by 2 bases and J by 2 bases. In DNA, the CDR3 is TGTGCCAGTAGTATAAATCGGGACAGCTTAATCAACTATGGCTACACCTTC. This encodes CASSINRDSLINYGYTF. The full variable domain, completed using reference TRBV19 and TRBJ1-2, is DGGITQSPKYLFRKEGQNVTLSCEQNLNHDAMYWYRQDPGQGLRLIYYSQIVNDFQKGDIAEGYSVSREKKESFPLTVTSAQKNPTAFYLCASSINRDSLINYGYTFGSGTRLTVV.

The chain carries TRBV18 and TRBJ1-2, with D perhaps matching TRBD1 (5 bases). CDR3 length: 15 amino acids. V lost 3 bases and J 0 bases, leaving 11 bases between the germline ends. Germline CDR1 and CDR2: KGHSH and LQKENI. Written as DNA, the CDR3 is TGTGCCAGCTCACCGAACCAGGGATCTAACTATGGCTACACCTTC. This translates into CASSPNQGSNYGYTF.

This chain uses TRBV12-5 with TRBJ2-1; TRBD2 agrees at 9 bases. Germline assignment: CDR1 LGHNT and CDR2 FRNRAP. CDR3 length: 16 residues. Losses at the gene ends were 0 bases for V and 6 bases for J; bases not matched to a gene: 6. CDR3 loop: CASGLVSGRSGNEQFF. Written as DNA, the CDR3 is TGTGCTAGTGGTTTGGTTAGCGGGAGATCGGGCAATGAGCAGTTCTTC.

V usage is TRBV5-6 and J usage is TRBJ1-3; 8 bases are a match to TRBD1. CDR3 length: 15 amino acids. Germline CDR1 SGHDT, CDR2 YYEEEE. Unmatched junction bases numbered 6, after V lost 4 bases and J lost 3 bases. Here the CDR3 reads CASSTRTGNGNTIYF. CDR3 sequence (DNA): TGTGCCAGCAGCACCAGGACAGGGAATGGAAACACCATATATTTT.

The chain combines TRBV29-1 with TRBJ2-2, with 7 bases lining up with TRBD1. The CDR3 has 15 residues. V shed 7 bases and J 0 bases; nucleotides not matched to a gene: 8. CDR1 SQVTM and CDR2 ANQGSEA come from the germline V gene. As DNA, the CDR3 is TGCAGCGCAGGGGGTGACAGGGCGAACACCGGGGAGCTGTTTTTT. Protein sequence: CSAGGDRANTGELFF.

The sample holds one count of this clone. The chain couples TRBV27 to TRBJ2-1; TRBD2 agrees at 8 bases. Germline trimming cut 2 bases from V and 0 bases from J; bases unmatched to any gene: 0. CDR1 and CDR2 (germline): MNHEY, SMNVEV (reference sequence). This CDR3 comprises 15 residues. The CDR3 DNA is TGTGCCAGCAGTTTACGGGGGGGCTCCTACAATGAGCAGTTCTTC. Translating gives CASSLRGGSYNEQFF.

This clone appeared a few times. This chain connects TRBV6-2 or TRBV6-3 to TRBJ2-4, with a possible D match to TRBD2 (6 bases). This CDR3 is 15 amino acids long. Deletions cut 3 bases from V and 0 bases from J, with 9 bases between. Germline CDR1 and CDR2: MNHEY and SVGEGT. DNA for the CDR3: TGTGCCAGCAGTTATTTGGGGGGAGCCAAAAACATTCAGTACTTC. Protein sequence: CASSYLGGAKNIQYF.

J is TRBJ1-1 and V is TRBV12-3 or TRBV12-4; D call uncertain. The length of the CDR3 is 12 residues. The V and J ends lost 6 bases and 3 bases respectively, with 8 bases between them. CDR3 nucleotide sequence: TGTGCCAGCAGAAATATATACACTGAAGCTTTCTTT. It encodes CASRNIYTEAFF.

V gene TRBV12-3 or TRBV12-4 combines with J gene TRBJ1-5; D not resolved. The CDR3 has 12 residues. V lost 3 bases and J 5 bases, leaving 5 bases between the germline ends. The chain's CDR3 is CASSFSYQPQHF. The CDR3 DNA reads TGTGCCAGCAGTTTTTCTTATCAGCCCCAGCATTTT.

The rearrangement uses TRBV9 and TRBJ1-6; D remains ambiguous. Trimming removed 1 base at V and 7 bases at J, with 9 bases between. Germline CDR1 and CDR2: SGDLS and YYNGEE. The CDR3 totals 14 residues. CDR3 residues: CASSVQAWNSPLHF. For the CDR3, the DNA is TGTGCCAGCAGCGTACAGGCGTGGAATTCACCCCTCCACTTT.

This sequence joins TRBV10-3 and TRBJ1-2; tentatively, D is TRBD1 (6 bases). The CDR3 is 13 residues long. V lost 10 bases to trimming and J lost 0 bases, with 12 bases between them. Germline CDR1 is ENHRY and CDR2 is SYGVKD. CDR3 bases: TGTGCCACCCGACAGGACTCTAACTATGGCTACACCTTC. It specifies CATRQDSNYGYTF.

The rearrangement joins TRBV4-1 to TRBJ2-1, with 7 bases identical to TRBD2. The trim removed 0 bases at V and 10 bases at J, leaving 3 bases unmatched. Germline V lookup: CDR1 MGHRA, CDR2 YSYEKL. CDR3 length equals 13 residues. CDR3 bases: TGCGCCAGCAGCCAAGAGGTGGGGGGGGAGCAGTTCTTC. Its translation is CASSQEVGGEQFF.

Of note for this clone: Other DNA sequences in the sample encode the same CDR3. This chain uses TRBV10-2 with TRBJ2-7; 9 nucleotides line up with TRBD2. Looked up from germline, CDR1 is WSHSY and CDR2 is SAAADI. V lost 0 bases, J lost 6 bases, and 6 bases stayed unmatched. The CDR3 sequence is 15 residues long. CDR3 sequence: CASSESSGRIGEQYF. In DNA, the CDR3 is TGCGCCAGCAGTGAGTCTAGCGGGAGAATTGGCGAGCAGTACTTC.

This chain links TRBV4-2 with TRBJ2-3; 7 positions agree with TRBD2. Germline trimming cut 7 bases from V and 2 bases from J; bases unmatched to any gene: 6. CDR1 LGHNA and CDR2 YNFKEQ come from the germline V gene. This CDR3 spans 14 amino acids. This CDR3 reads CASTAGVFTDTQYF. In DNA, the CDR3 is TGTGCCAGCACCGCGGGGGTTTTCACAGATACGCAGTATTTT.